In its sample, the clone carrying this TCR beta chain was seen once. Its antigen remains unknown. V shed 2 bases and J shed 3 bases, with 11 bases lying between them. Germline V lookup: CDR1 MDHEN, CDR2 SYDVKM. The CDR3 consists of 14 residues. RNA amounts of about 0.45 to 1 ug underwent reverse transcription with random hexamers. TCRdb re-derived calls from the immunoSEQ multiplex PCR reads in MiXCR, one entry per CDR3 protein. The sample shows 200,000 or so distinct CDR3 sequences, roughly 95% of them seen only once. The data originate from a study of CD8 T cells in Susac syndrome. The sequenced target, TCR beta, came from blood CD8+ and CD4+ T cells. Purification of the CD8+ and CD4+ T cells relied on negative isolation, and TEMRA cells underwent FACS enrichment. Study-level points and caveats: As the study acknowledged, the number of individuals in its TCR sequencing and HLA analysis was relatively small.

The receptor was derived from a human donor with multiple sclerosis. The J gene is TRBJ2-7, the V gene TRBV28, with D possibly called TRBD1 or TRBD2 (5 bases each). Sequencing input: CD4+ T cells from PBMCs. CDR3 region: CASSLEGTYYEQYF. In nucleotides, the CDR3 is TGTGCCAGCAGTTTAGAAGGGACCTACTACGAGCAGTACTTC.